This paragraph covers one T cell receptor (beta chain) sequence. Its antigen is still unknown. Sequenced by immunoSEQ multiplex PCR; TCRdb stores in-frame clones only, minus some. The sample holds roughly 2 million clones, over 85% seen once. This entry comes from a study of shared clonotypes between healthy human individuals. CD45RO-negative, CCR7-selected cells formed the naive CD8 fraction, which excluded terminally differentiated effector memory CD45RA+ cells. The donors were adults (healthy and HIV-negative) with no recent acute infections or vaccinations. Germline trimming cut 4 bases from V and 0 bases from J; bases unmatched to any gene: 4. Germline loops: CDR1 MGHRA, CDR2 YSYEKL. This CDR3 is built from 15 residues. Study results and limitations: The small donor group covered limited genetic and exposure diversity. The sole specimen, blood, was sampled, and tissue repertoires likely differ. Non-shared clonotypes showed lower generation probabilities than clonotypes common to all four donors.

The chain combines TRBV4-1 with TRBJ2-7, with TRBD2 matching 9 bases. This clonotype was obtained from a man younger than 35 in good health. Material: naive CD8+ T cells sorted from blood. This CDR3 is CASSPSGGSSYEQYF. The DNA of the CDR3 is TGCGCCAGCAGCCCAAGCGGGGGGAGCTCCTACGAGCAGTACTTC.